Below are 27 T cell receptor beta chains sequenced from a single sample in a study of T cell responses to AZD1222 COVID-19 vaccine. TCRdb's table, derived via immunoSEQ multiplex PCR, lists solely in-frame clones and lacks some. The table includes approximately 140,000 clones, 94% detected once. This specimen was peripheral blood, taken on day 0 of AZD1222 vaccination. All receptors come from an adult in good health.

This CDR3 reads CATSDWEGTEAFF. The CDR3 nucleotides read TGTGCCACCAGTGATTGGGAGGGCACTGAAGCTTTCTTT. The V and J genes are TRBV24-1 and TRBJ1-1; D is uncertain. Per germline, CDR1 KGHDR and CDR2 SFDVKD. This CDR3 spans 13 amino acids. Trimming cost V 2 bases and J 4 bases, with 7 bases left between them.

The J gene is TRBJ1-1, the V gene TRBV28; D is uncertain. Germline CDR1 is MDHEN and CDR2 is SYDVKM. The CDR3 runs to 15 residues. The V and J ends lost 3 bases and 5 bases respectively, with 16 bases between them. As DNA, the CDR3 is TGTGCCAGCAGTTTCCCGCGGAGGGTTGGGACTGAAGCTTTCTTT. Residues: CASSFPRRVGTEAFF.

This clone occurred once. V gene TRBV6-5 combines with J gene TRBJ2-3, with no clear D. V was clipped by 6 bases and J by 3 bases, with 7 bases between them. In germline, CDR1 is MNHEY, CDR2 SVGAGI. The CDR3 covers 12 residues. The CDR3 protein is CASRGWTDTQYF. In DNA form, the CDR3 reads TGTGCCAGCAGGGGTTGGACAGATACGCAGTATTTT.

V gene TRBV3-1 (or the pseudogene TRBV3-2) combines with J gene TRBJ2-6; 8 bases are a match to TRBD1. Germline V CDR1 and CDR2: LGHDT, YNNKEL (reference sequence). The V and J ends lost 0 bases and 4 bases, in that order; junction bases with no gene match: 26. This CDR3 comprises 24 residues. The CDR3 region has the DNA TGTGCCAGCAGCCAAGATCTCGATTGTGTCACCGGGACAGGCAGTTGCCTCGGGGCCAACGTCCTGACTTTC. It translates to CASSQDLDCVTGTGSCLGANVLTF.

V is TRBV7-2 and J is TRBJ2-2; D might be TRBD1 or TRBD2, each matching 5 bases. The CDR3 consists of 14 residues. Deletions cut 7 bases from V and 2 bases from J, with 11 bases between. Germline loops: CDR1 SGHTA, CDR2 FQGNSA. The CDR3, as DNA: TGTGCCAGCAACCCGGGACGTAACACCGGGGAGCTGTTTTTT. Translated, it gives CASNPGRNTGELFF.

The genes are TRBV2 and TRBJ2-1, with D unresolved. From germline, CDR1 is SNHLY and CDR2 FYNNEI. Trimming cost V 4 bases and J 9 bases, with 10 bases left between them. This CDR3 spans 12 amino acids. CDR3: CASSGTAIEQFF. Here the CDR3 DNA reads TGTGCCAGCAGTGGTACAGCGATTGAGCAGTTCTTC.

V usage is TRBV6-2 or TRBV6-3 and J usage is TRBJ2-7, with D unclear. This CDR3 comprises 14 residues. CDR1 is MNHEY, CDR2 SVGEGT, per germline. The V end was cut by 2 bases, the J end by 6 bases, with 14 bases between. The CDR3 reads CASSYPGSYGEQYV. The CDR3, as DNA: TGTGCCAGCAGTTACCCGGGTAGCTACGGCGAGCAGTACGTC.

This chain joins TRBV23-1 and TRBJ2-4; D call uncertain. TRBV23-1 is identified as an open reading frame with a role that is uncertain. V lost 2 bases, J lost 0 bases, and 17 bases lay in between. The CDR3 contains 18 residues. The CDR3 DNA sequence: TGCGCCAGCAGTCAAACGAAACATCCTCCCATAGCCAAAAACATTCAGTACTTC. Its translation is CASSQTKHPPIAKNIQYF.

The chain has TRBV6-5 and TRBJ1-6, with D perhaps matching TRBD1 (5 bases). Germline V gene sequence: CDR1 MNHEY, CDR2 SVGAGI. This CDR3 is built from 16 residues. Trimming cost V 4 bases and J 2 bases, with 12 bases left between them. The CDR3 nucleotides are TGTGCCAGCAGTTCCTCAGCGACAGCCTATAATTCACCCCTCCACTTT. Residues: CASSSSATAYNSPLHF.

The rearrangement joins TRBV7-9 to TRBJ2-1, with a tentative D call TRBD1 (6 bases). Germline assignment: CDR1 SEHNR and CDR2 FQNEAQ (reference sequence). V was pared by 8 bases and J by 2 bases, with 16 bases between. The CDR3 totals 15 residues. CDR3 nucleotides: TGTGCCAGCCAACTCAGGGGACCTACCTACAATGAGCAGTTCTTC. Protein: CASQLRGPTYNEQFF.

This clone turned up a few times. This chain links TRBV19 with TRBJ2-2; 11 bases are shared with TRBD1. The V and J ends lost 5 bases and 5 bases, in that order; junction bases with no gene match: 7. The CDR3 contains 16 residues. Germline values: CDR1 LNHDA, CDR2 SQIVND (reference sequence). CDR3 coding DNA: TGTGCCAGTAGTGAGGGACAGGGGGGTTGGACCGGGGAGCTGTTTTTT. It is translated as CASSEGQGGWTGELFF.

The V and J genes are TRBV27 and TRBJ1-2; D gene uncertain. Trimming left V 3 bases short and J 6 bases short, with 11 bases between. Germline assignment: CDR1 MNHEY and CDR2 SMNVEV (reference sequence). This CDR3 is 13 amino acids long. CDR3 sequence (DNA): TGTGCCAGCAGTTTTCTGGGGTTGGATGGCTACACCTTC. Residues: CASSFLGLDGYTF.

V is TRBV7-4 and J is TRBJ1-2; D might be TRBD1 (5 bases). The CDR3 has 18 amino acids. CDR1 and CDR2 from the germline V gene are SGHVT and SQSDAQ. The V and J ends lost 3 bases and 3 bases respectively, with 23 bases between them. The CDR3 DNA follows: TGTGCCAGCAGCTTCAAAGGGGTATTAGGAGAGATTGACTATGGCTACACCTTC. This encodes CASSFKGVLGEIDYGYTF.

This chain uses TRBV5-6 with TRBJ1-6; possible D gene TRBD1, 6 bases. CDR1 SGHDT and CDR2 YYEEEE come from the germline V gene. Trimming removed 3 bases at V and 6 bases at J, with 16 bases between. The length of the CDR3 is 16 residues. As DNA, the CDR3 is TGTGCCAGCAGCTCAGGACCGGCAGGGGTTAATTCACCCCTCCACTTT. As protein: CASSSGPAGVNSPLHF. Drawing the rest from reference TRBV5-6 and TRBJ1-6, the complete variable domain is DAGVTQSPTHLIKTRGQQVTLRCSPKSGHDTVSWYQQALGQGPQFIFQYYEEEERQRGNFPDRFSGHQFPNYSSELNVNALLLGDSALYLCASSSGPAGVNSPLHFGNGTRLTVT.

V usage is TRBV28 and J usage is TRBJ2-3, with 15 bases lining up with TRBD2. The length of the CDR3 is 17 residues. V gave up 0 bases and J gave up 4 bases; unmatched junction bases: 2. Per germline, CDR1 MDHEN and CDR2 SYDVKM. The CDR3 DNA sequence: TGTGCCAGCAGTTTATGGGGACTAGCGGGGGGCGCAGATACGCAGTATTTT. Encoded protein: CASSLWGLAGGADTQYF.

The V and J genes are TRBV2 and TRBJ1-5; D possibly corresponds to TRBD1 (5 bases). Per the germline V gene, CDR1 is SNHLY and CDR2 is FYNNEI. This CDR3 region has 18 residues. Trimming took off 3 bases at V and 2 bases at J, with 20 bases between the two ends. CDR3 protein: CASSESTASDRGNQPQHF. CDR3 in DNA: TGTGCCAGCAGTGAGTCGACAGCCTCGGACCGAGGCAATCAGCCCCAGCATTTT.

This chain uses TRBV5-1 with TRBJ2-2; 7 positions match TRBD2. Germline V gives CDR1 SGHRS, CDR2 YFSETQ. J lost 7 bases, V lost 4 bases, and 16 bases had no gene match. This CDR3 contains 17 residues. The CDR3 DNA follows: TGCGCCAGCAGCCTCTTTCCCAGCGGGGTCAAGGACGGGGAGCTGTTTTTT. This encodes CASSLFPSGVKDGELFF.

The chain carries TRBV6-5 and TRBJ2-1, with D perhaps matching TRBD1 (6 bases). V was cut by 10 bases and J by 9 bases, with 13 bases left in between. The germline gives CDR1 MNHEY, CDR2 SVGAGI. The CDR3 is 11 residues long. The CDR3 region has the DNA TGTGCCACCGTACAGGGTCTTGAGCAGTTCTTC. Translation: CATVQGLEQFF.

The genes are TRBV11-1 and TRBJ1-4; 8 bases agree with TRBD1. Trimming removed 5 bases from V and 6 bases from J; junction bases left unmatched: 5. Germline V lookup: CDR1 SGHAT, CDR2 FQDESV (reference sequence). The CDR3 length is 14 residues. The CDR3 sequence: CASSAGQAYEKLFF. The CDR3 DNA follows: TGTGCCAGCAGCGCGGGACAGGCGTATGAAAAACTGTTTTTT.

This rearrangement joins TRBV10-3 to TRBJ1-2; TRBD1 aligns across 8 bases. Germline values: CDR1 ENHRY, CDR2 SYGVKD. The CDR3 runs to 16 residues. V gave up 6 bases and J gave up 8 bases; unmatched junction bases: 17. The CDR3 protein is CAISGQGGRLVAGYTF. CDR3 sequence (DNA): TGTGCCATCAGCGGACAGGGCGGACGGTTAGTCGCGGGCTACACCTTC.

The chain's CDR3 is CASSLEGAYQPQHF. CDR3 in DNA: TGTGCCAGCAGCTTAGAAGGAGCTTATCAGCCCCAGCATTTT. The J gene is TRBJ1-5, the V gene TRBV7-2; no clear D gene. The CDR3 runs 14 residues. V lost 1 base and J lost 5, with 9 bases in between. The germline CDR1 and CDR2 sequences are SGHTA and FQGNSA.

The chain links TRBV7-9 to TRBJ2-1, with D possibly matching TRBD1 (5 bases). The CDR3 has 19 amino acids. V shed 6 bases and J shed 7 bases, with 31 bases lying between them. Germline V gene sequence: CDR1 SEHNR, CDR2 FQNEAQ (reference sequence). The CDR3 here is CASRPIGLGRVDLGNEQFF. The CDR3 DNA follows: TGTGCCAGCAGACCCATTGGGCTGGGCAGGGTAGACCTTGGGAATGAGCAGTTCTTC.

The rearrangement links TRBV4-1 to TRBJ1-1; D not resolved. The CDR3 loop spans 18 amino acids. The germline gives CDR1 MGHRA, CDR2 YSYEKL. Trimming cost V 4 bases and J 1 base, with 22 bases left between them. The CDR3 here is CASSPIQLGSLSNTEAFF. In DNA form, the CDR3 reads TGCGCCAGCAGCCCAATTCAATTGGGCAGCCTTTCGAACACTGAAGCTTTCTTT.

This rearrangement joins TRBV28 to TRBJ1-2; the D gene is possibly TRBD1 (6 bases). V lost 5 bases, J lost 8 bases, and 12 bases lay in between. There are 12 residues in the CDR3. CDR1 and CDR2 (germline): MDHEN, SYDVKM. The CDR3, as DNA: TGTGCCAGCAGTCAACAGGGCAAGGGCTACACCTTC. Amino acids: CASSQQGKGYTF.

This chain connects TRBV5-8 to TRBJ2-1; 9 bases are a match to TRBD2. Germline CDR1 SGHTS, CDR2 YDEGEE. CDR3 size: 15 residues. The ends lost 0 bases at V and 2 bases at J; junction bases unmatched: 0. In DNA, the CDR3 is TGTGCCAGCAGCTTGGCTAGCGGGACCTACAATGAGCAGTTCTTC. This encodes CASSLASGTYNEQFF.

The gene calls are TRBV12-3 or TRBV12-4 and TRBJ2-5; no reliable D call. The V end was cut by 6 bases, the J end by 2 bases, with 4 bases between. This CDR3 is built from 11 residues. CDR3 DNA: TGTGCCAGCAGCGGTCAAGAGACCCAGTACTTC. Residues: CASSGQETQYF.

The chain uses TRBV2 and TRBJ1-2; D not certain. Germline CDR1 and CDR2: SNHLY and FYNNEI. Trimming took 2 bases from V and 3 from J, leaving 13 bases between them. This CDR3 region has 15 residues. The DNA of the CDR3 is TGTGCCAGCAGTGAATCGGGTATAGGGTACTATGGCTACACCTTC. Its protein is CASSESGIGYYGYTF.